The 24 T cell receptor beta chains listed next were all sequenced from one sample in a study of T-cell reconstitution after alpha-beta-depleted transplantation in children listed by TCRdb under 2016. The label giving this sample's treatment or condition can be read as: allogeneic hematopoietic cell transplantation with graft depleted of TCRalphabeta T cells and CD19 B cells. Libraries came from PCR. The reads were generated on an Illumina HiSeq 2500. TCR library preparation used molecular barcoding, with unique molecular identifiers applied to normalize quantification of the TCRbeta repertoire. TCRdb applied fastp at Q25 and MiXCR to the public reads, then kept only in-frame beta chains. Duplicate CDR3 protein sequences are folded into a single record with the most common DNA and genes. This sample is represented by approximately 500,000 distinct CDR3 sequences; roughly a tenth of them were singletons. Jointly, the top ten make up around 2% of the sample.

This material consisted of PBMCs, taken before TCRalphabeta/CD19-depleted stem cell transplant. Receptors originate from a child under 10 years old with inherited bone marrow failure, due to receive a stem cell transplant.

This clonotype was seen many times. V gene TRBV7-2 combines with J gene TRBJ1-2; TRBD1 matches 7 bases. This CDR3 spans 14 amino acids. Germline V lookup: CDR1 SGHTA, CDR2 FQGNSA. V trimming: 5 bases; J trimming: 5 bases; junction bases outside the gene matches: 8. The CDR3 nucleotides read TGTGCCAGCAGCCGAGGCAGGGGGAATTATGGCTACACCTTC. Translating it yields CASSRGRGNYGYTF.

The chain recombines TRBV3-1 with TRBJ1-5, with a weak D call TRBD1 (6 bases). Germline loops: CDR1 LGHDT, CDR2 YNNKEL (reference sequence). V was trimmed by 4 bases and J by 5 bases, leaving 12 bases between them. The CDR3 extends over 14 amino acids. The CDR3 DNA is TGTGCCAGCAGCCCACGACAGGACCATCAGCCCCAGCATTTT. Protein product: CASSPRQDHQPQHF.

This clonotype has at least ten counts. This chain connects TRBV7-9 to TRBJ2-7; 7 bases are a match to TRBD2. Germline CDR1 reads SEHNR; CDR2 reads FQNEAQ (reference sequence). The CDR3 has 15 residues. The V segment lost 6 bases and the J segment 1 base; nucleotides outside the gene matches: 9. The CDR3 bases are TGTGCCAGCAGGGTTGGGGCGGGAGAGTCCTACGAGCAGTACTTC. This sequence encodes CASRVGAGESYEQYF.

This clonotype was counted ten times or more. The chain is built from TRBV18 and TRBJ2-2; D is undetermined. The CDR3 has 13 amino acids. CDR1 KGHSH and CDR2 LQKENI come from the germline V gene. V lost 1 base to trimming and J lost 6 bases, with 6 bases between them. CDR3 sequence (DNA): TGTGCCAGCTCACCACAGAGATCCGGGGAGCTGTTTTTT. Translating it yields CASSPQRSGELFF.

This clonotype was detected ten times or more. CDR3 residues: CASSLDRGGDEAFF. The CDR3 DNA follows: TGTGCCAGCAGCTTGGACAGGGGAGGGGATGAAGCTTTCTTT. The rearrangement links TRBV5-8 to TRBJ1-1; the match to TRBD1 covers 7 bases. CDR1 SGHTS and CDR2 YDEGEE come from the germline V gene. CDR3 size: 14 residues. After removal of 0 bases from V and 7 bases from J, the junction contained 6 bases not matched to a gene.

The table lists this clonotype with many counts. V gene TRBV29-1 combines with J gene TRBJ2-5; D is undetermined. Trimming pared 6 bases from V and 3 bases from J, leaving 11 bases between. The CDR3 consists of 12 residues. The germline V gene has CDR1 SQVTM and CDR2 ANQGSEA. This CDR3 reads CSVVGKEETQYF. CDR3 nucleotide sequence: TGCAGCGTGGTTGGGAAGGAAGAGACCCAGTACTTC.

This clonotype was seen a few times. J is TRBJ2-1 and V is TRBV6-1, with 13 bases matching TRBD2. The CDR3 sequence is 16 residues long. Trimming took 7 bases from V and 1 from J; bases not matched to a gene: 4. In germline, CDR1 is MNHNS, CDR2 SASEGT. Written as DNA, the CDR3 is TGTGCCAGCACCCTGGGACTAGCGGGGTCCTACAATGAGCAGTTCTTC. Protein sequence: CASTLGLAGSYNEQFF.

This clonotype was observed many times. This chain joins TRBV29-1 and TRBJ2-2; D is possibly TRBD2 (6 bases). The length of the CDR3 is 16 residues. CDR1 and CDR2 (germline): SQVTM, ANQGSEA. V dropped 6 bases and J dropped 1 base, with 18 bases sitting between them. The CDR3 protein is CSVAGGTAENTGELFF. In DNA, the CDR3 is TGCAGCGTAGCTGGCGGGACCGCTGAGAACACCGGGGAGCTGTTTTTT.

The table lists this clonotype with many counts. V is TRBV7-2 and J is TRBJ2-3; TRBD2 is a possible D gene (6 bases). V lost 2 bases, J lost 6 bases, and 12 bases lay in between. CDR1 and CDR2 from the germline V gene are SGHTA and FQGNSA. The CDR3 is made up of 14 amino acids. The chain's CDR3 is CASSLQAGRDTQYF. CDR3 nucleotide sequence: TGTGCCAGCAGCTTACAGGCGGGAAGGGATACGCAGTATTTT.

This clonotype has a count of ten or more. The chain carries TRBV25-1 and TRBJ1-1; D not certain. Germline loops: CDR1 MGHDK, CDR2 SYGVNS. Trimming took off 4 bases at V and 3 bases at J, with 6 bases between the two ends. The CDR3 sequence is 12 residues long. CDR3 DNA sequence: TGTGCCAGCAGTGCAGGCTACACTGAAGCTTTCTTT. Encoded protein: CASSAGYTEAFF.

This clonotype was seen repeatedly, ten times or more. The chain carries TRBV5-1 and TRBJ1-5; TRBD1 aligns across 9 bases. This CDR3 comprises 16 residues. Germline V CDR1 and CDR2: SGHRS, YFSETQ. Trimming removed 0 bases from V and 6 bases from J; junction bases left unmatched: 7. This CDR3 reads CASSLGPGTGIQPQHF. The CDR3 DNA sequence: TGCGCCAGCAGCTTGGGCCCCGGGACAGGGATTCAGCCCCAGCATTTT.

The chain links TRBV24-1 to TRBJ2-1, with 10 bases aligning to TRBD2. J was trimmed by 0 bases and V by 8 bases; bases with no gene match: 3. The CDR3 consists of 15 residues. The germline CDR1 and CDR2 sequences are KGHDR and SFDVKD. The CDR3 loop is CATNPSGSSYNEQFF. CDR3 nucleotide sequence: TGTGCCACCAACCCTAGCGGGAGCTCCTACAATGAGCAGTTCTTC.

This clonotype has only a few counts. The J gene is TRBJ2-1, the V gene TRBV21-1; the table's D gene call, TRBD2, was not cross checked with the DNA. TRBV21-1 constitutes a pseudogene. There are 19 residues in the CDR3. As DNA, the CDR3 is TGTGCCAGCAGCCCCCGTTTGAGCACGGGCGGGAGGGAGGTTAATGAGCAGTTCTTC. Its protein is CASSPRLSTGGREVNEQFF.

This clonotype was counted at least ten times. The chain combines TRBV7-2 with TRBJ2-7; TRBD2 aligns across 14 bases. The V segment lost 5 bases and the J segment 3 bases; nucleotides outside the gene matches: 3. In germline, CDR1 is SGHTA, CDR2 FQGNSA. The CDR3 is 15 amino acids. CDR3 in DNA: TGTGCCAGCAGCCAGACTAGCGGGGGGGACTACGAGCAGTACTTC. Its translation is CASSQTSGGDYEQYF.

This clonotype was counted at least ten times. V and J are TRBV10-2 and TRBJ2-3; 9 positions match TRBD1. The V gene end was trimmed by 6 bases and the J gene end by 6 bases; junction bases not matched to a gene: 10. This CDR3 region has 15 residues. Germline V gene sequence: CDR1 WSHSY, CDR2 SAAADI. The CDR3 here is CASSATTGGVDTQYF. The CDR3 DNA is TGCGCCAGCAGCGCGACGACAGGGGGAGTGGATACGCAGTATTTT.

This rearrangement joins TRBV13 to TRBJ1-2; unclear D gene. Trimming took 0 bases from V and 5 from J, leaving 10 bases between them. CDR3 length: 14 residues. Germline V gene lookup returns CDR1 PRHDT and CDR2 FYEKMQ (reference sequence). The CDR3 is CASSLGTPHYGYTF. CDR3 in DNA: TGTGCCAGCAGCTTAGGGACGCCGCATTATGGCTACACCTTC.

This clonotype was found many times. The chain carries TRBV6-5 and TRBJ2-7, with D tentatively TRBD1 or TRBD2 (5 bases each). Per the germline V gene, CDR1 is MNHEY and CDR2 is SVGAGI. The CDR3 spans 17 residues. Trimming removed 0 bases from V and 1 base from J, with 16 bases in between. The DNA of the CDR3 is TGTGCCAGCAGTTACTCGGCCACCGGGACGGGGTCCTACGAGCAGTACTTC. The encoded protein is CASSYSATGTGSYEQYF.

This clonotype came up many times. The V call is TRBV12-3 or TRBV12-4, the J call TRBJ1-5; D gene ambiguous. V gave up 5 bases and J gave up 4 bases, with 9 bases separating them. The CDR3 sequence is 13 residues long. This CDR3 reads CASSRGRNQPQHF. CDR3 DNA sequence: TGTGCCAGCAGTAGAGGACGGAATCAGCCCCAGCATTTT.

A note on this clonotype: Relative to the germline gene, one junction end is altered; a read error may explain this. The chain uses TRBV20-1 and TRBJ1-4; D call uncertain. Germline values: CDR1 DFQATT, CDR2 SNEGSKA (reference sequence). The CDR3 covers 13 residues. For the CDR3, the DNA is TGCAGTGCTAGACCCCGGTCCCATGAAGAACTGTTTTTT. This codes for CSARPRSHEELFF.

This clonotype was seen at least ten times. The chain has TRBV20-1 and TRBJ2-1; D might be TRBD2 (5 bases). The CDR3 is made up of 16 amino acids. Germline lookup yields CDR1 DFQATT and CDR2 SNEGSKA (reference sequence). Trimming removed 2 bases from V and 10 bases from J, with 24 bases in between. The chain's CDR3 is CSARPPEVGGSWEQFF. The CDR3 DNA follows: TGCAGTGCTAGACCCCCCGAAGTTGGCGGGTCCTGGGAGCAGTTCTTC.

The table lists this clonotype with many counts. The J gene is TRBJ2-3, the V gene TRBV7-2, with 13 bases aligning to TRBD2. The CDR3 extends over 15 amino acids. J gave up 6 bases and V 6 bases, and 6 bases lay outside the gene matches. CDR1 is SGHTA and CDR2 is FQGNSA in the germline V gene. The CDR3 is CASSRGLAGVDTQYF. CDR3 nucleotide sequence: TGTGCCAGCAGTCGTGGACTAGCGGGAGTGGATACGCAGTATTTT.

This clonotype was seen ten or more times. One junction end does not reproduce the germline sequence, and a read error may be involved. The chain combines TRBV7-7 with TRBJ2-1; 10 positions match TRBD2. Looked up from germline, CDR1 is SSHAT and CDR2 is FNYEAQ (reference sequence). This CDR3 region has 14 residues. The CDR3 here is CASSFLAGDNEQFF. The CDR3 coding sequence is TGTGCTAGCAGCTTTCTAGCGGGAGACAATGAGCAGTTCTTC. Supplemented by reference TRBV7-7 and TRBJ2-1, the full variable domain reads GAGVSQSPRYKVTKRGQDVTLRCDPISSHATLYWYQQALGQGPEFLTYFNYEAQPDKSGLPSDRFSAERPEGSISTLTIQRTEQRDSAMYRCASSFLAGDNEQFFGPGTRLTVL.

This clonotype was found a few times. V and J are TRBV20-1 and TRBJ2-1; 11 bases line up with TRBD2. CDR3 size: 17 residues. Germline CDR1 is DFQATT and CDR2 is SNEGSKA (reference sequence). V shed 0 bases, J shed 4 bases, and the junction held 8 bases outside the gene matches. Here the CDR3 DNA reads TGCAGTGCTAGAGATCCCAGGGCTAGCGGGGGGTACAATGAGCAGTTCTTC. It yields the protein CSARDPRASGGYNEQFF.

There are many counts of this clonotype. The chain has TRBV12-3 or TRBV12-4 and TRBJ2-1; D is perhaps TRBD1 (6 bases). V was cut by 5 bases and J by 4 bases, with 9 bases left in between. CDR3 length equals 13 residues. The CDR3 is CASSTGQYNEQFF. The CDR3 region has the DNA TGTGCCAGCAGTACCGGACAGTACAATGAGCAGTTCTTC.